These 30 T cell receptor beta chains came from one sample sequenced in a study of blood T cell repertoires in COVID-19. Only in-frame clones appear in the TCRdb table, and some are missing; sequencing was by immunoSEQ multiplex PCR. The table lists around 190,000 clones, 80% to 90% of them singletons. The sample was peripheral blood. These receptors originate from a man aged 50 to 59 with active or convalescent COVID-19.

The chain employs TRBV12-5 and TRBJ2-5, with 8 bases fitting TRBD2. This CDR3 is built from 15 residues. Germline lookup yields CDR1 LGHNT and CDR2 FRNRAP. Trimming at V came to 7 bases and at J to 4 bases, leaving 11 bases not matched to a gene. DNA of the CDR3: TGTGCTAGTGCCAAACTCGGGGGGGCGCGAGAGACCCAGTACTTC. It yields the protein CASAKLGGARETQYF.

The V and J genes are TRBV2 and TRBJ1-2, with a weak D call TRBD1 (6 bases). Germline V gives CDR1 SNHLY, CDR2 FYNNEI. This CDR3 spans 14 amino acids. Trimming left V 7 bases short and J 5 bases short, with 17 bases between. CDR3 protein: CASIWTDGPYGYTF. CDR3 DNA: TGTGCCAGCATTTGGACAGACGGGCCGTATGGCTACACCTTC. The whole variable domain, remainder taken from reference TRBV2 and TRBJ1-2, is EPEVTQTPSHQVTQMGQEVILRCVPISNHLYFYWYRQILGQKVEFLVSFYNNEISEKSEIFDDQFSVERPDGSNFTLKIRSTKLEDSAMYFCASIWTDGPYGYTFGSGTRLTVV.

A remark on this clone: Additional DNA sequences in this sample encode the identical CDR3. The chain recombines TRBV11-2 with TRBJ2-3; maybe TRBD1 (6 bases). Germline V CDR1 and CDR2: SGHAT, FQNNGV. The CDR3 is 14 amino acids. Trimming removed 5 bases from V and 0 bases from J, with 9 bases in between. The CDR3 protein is CASSPGQSTDTQYF. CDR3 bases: TGTGCCAGCAGCCCGGGACAAAGCACAGATACGCAGTATTTT.

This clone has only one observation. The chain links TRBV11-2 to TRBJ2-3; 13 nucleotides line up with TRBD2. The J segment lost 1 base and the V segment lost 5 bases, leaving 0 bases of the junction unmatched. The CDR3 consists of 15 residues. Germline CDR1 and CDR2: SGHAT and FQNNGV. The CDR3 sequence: CASSGLAGGTDTQYF. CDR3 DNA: TGTGCCAGCAGCGGACTAGCGGGGGGCACAGATACGCAGTATTTT. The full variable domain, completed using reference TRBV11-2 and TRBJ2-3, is EAGVAQSPRYKIIEKRQSVAFWCNPISGHATLYWYQQILGQGPKLLIQFQNNGVVDDSQLPKDRFSAERLKGVDSTLKIQPAKLEDSAVYLCASSGLAGGTDTQYFGPGTRLTVL.

CDR3 residues: CASSVEGTGELFF. Written as DNA, the CDR3 is TGTGCCAGCAGTGTGGAGGGCACCGGGGAGCTGTTTTTT. This chain connects TRBV2 to TRBJ2-2, with D maybe TRBD2 (6 bases). With 4 bases removed from V and 4 bases from J, the gap between germline ends came to 7 bases. Germline CDR1 SNHLY, CDR2 FYNNEI. The CDR3 is 13 amino acids.

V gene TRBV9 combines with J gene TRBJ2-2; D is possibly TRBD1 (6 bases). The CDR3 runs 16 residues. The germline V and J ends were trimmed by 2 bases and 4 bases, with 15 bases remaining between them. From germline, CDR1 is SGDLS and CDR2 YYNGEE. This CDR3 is CASSVTQGSGTGELFF. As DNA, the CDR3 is TGTGCCAGCAGCGTGACCCAGGGGTCGGGCACCGGGGAGCTGTTTTTT.

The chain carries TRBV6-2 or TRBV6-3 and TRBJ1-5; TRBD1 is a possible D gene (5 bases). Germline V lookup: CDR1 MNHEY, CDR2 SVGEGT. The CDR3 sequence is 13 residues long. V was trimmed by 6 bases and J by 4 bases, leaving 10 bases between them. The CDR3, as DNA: TGTGCCAGCAGCCGCTCAGGGAATCAGCCCCAGCATTTT. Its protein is CASSRSGNQPQHF.

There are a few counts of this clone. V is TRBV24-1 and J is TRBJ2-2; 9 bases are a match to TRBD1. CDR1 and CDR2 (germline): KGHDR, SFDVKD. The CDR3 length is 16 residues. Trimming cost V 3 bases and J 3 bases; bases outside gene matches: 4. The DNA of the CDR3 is TGTGCCACCAGTGATCCCGGGACAGGGCACACCGGGGAGCTGTTTTTT. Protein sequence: CATSDPGTGHTGELFF.

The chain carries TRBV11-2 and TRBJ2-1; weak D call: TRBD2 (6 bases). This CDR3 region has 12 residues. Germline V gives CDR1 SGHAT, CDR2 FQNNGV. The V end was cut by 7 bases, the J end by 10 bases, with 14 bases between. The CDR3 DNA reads TGTGCCAGCACCTTGGGTGGGGGGGAGCAGTTCTTC. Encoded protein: CASTLGGGEQFF. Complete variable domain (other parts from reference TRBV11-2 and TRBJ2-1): EAGVAQSPRYKIIEKRQSVAFWCNPISGHATLYWYQQILGQGPKLLIQFQNNGVVDDSQLPKDRFSAERLKGVDSTLKIQPAKLEDSAVYLCASTLGGGEQFFGPGTRLTVL.

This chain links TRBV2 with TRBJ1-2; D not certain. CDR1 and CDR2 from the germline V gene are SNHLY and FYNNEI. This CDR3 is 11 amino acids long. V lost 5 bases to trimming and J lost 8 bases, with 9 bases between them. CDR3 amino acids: CASSPLGGYTF. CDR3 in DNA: TGTGCCAGCAGTCCCCTGGGCGGCTACACCTTC.

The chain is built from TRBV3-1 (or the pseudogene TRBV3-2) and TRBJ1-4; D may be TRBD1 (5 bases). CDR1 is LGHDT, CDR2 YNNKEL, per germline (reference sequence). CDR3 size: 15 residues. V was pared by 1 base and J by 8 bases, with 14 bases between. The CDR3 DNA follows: TGTGCCAGCAGCCAAGCCCAACAGGAGGGCGAAAAACTGTTTTTT. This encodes CASSQAQQEGEKLFF.

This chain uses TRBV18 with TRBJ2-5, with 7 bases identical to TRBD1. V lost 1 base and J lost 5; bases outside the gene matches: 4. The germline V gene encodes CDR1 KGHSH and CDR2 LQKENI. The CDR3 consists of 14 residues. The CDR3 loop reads CASSPQGAGETQYF. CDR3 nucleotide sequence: TGTGCCAGCTCACCACAGGGGGCCGGGGAGACCCAGTACTTC. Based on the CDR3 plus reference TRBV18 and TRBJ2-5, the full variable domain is NAGVMQNPRHLVRRRGQEARLRCSPMKGHSHVYWYRQLPEEGLKFMVYLQKENIIDESGMPKERFSAEFPKEGPSILRIQQVVRGDSAAYFCASSPQGAGETQYFGPGTRLLVL.

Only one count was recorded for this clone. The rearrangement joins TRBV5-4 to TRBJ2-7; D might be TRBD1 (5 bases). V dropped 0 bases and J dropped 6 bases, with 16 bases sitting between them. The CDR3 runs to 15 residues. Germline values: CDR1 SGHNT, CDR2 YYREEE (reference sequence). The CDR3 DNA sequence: TGTGCCAGCAGCTTGGACAGGCGCCTAAAGGTCGAGCAGTACTTC. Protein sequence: CASSLDRRLKVEQYF.

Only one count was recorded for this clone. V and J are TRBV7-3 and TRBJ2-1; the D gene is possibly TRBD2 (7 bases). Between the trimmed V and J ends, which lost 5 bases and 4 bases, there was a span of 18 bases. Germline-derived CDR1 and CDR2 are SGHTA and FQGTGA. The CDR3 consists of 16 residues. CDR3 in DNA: TGTGCCAGCAGCGGACAGCTTGGCGGGGGATACAATGAGCAGTTCTTC. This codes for CASSGQLGGGYNEQFF.

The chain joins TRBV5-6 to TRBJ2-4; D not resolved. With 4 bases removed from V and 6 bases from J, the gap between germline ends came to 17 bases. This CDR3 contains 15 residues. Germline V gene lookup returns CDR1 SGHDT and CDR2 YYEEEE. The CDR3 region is CASSPTPGQRNIQYF. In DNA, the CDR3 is TGTGCCAGCAGCCCGACCCCAGGCCAACGAAACATTCAGTACTTC.

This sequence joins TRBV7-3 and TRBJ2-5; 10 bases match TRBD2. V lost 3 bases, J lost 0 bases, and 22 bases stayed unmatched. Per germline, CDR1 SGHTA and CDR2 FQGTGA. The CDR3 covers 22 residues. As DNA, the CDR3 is TGTGCCAGCAGCTTTGGGATAGTTGAGACTAGCGGGCCCTGGGCATACCAAGAGACCCAGTACTTC. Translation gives CASSFGIVETSGPWAYQETQYF.

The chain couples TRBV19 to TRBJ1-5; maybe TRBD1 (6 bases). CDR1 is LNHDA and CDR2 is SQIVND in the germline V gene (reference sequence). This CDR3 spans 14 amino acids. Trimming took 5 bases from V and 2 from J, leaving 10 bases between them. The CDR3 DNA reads TGTGCCAGTAGTTACAGGGAAGGCAATCAGCCCCAGCATTTT. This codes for CASSYREGNQPQHF.

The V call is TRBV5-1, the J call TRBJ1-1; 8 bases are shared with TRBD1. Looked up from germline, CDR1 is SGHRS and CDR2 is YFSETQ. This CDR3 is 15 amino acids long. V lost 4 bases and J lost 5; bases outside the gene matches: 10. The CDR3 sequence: CASSPDRGALTEAFF. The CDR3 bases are TGCGCCAGCAGCCCCGACAGGGGTGCTTTGACTGAAGCTTTCTTT.

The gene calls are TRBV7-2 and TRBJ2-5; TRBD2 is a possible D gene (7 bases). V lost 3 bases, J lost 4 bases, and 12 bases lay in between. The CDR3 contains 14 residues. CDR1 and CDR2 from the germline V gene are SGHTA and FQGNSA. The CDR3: CASSLGGLVETQYF. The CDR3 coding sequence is TGTGCCAGCAGCTTGGGGGGGCTGGTAGAGACCCAGTACTTC.

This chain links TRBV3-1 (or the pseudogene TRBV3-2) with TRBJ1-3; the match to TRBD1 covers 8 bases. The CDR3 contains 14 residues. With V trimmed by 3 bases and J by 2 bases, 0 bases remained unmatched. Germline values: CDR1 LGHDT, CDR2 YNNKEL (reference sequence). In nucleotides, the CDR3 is TGTGCCAGCAGCCAGGACAGGGCTGGAAACACCATATATTTT. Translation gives CASSQDRAGNTIYF.

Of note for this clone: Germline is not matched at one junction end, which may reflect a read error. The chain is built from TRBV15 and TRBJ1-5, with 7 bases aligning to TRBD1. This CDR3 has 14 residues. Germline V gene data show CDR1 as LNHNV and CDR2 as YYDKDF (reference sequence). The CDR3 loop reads CATSGDRGNQPQHF. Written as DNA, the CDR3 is TGTGCCACCAGCGGAGACAGGGGCAATCAGCCCCAGCATTTT.

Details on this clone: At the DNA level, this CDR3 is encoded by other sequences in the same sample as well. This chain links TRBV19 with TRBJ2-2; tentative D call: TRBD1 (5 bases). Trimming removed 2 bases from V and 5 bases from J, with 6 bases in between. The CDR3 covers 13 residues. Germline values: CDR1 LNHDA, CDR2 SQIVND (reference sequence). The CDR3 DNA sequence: TGTGCCAGTAGTATACAGGGAACCGGGGAGCTGTTTTTT. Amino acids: CASSIQGTGELFF. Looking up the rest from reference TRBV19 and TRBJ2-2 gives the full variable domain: DGGITQSPKYLFRKEGQNVTLSCEQNLNHDAMYWYRQDPGQGLRLIYYSQIVNDFQKGDIAEGYSVSREKKESFPLTVTSAQKNPTAFYLCASSIQGTGELFFGEGSRLTVL.

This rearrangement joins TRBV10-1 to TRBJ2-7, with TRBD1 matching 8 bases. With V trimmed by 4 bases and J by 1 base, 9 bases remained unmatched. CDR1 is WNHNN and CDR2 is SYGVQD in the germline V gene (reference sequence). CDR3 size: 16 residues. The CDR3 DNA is TGCGCCAGCAGTGCTTGGACAGGGCTATCTTCCTACGAGCAGTACTTC. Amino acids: CASSAWTGLSSYEQYF.

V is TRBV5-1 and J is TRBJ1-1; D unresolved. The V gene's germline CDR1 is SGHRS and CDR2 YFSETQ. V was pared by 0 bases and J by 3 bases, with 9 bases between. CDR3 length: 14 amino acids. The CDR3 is CASSLAGLDTEAFF. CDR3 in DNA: TGCGCCAGCAGCTTGGCCGGGTTGGACACTGAAGCTTTCTTT.

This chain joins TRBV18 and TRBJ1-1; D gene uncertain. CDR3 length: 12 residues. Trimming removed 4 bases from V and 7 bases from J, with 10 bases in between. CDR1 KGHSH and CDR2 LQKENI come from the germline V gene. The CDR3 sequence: CASSHEGLEAFF. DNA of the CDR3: TGTGCCAGCTCACACGAAGGACTTGAAGCTTTCTTT.

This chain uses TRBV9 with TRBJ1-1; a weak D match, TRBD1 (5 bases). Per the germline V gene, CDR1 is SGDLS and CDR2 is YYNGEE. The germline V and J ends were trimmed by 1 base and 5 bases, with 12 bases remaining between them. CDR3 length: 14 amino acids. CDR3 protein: CASSVQGERTEAFF. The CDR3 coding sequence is TGTGCCAGCAGCGTACAGGGTGAGAGGACTGAAGCTTTCTTT.

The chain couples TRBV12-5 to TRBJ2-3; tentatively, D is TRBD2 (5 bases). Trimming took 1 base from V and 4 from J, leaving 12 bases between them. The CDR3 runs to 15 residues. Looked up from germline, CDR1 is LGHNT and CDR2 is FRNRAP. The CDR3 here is CASGLGGSASDTQYF. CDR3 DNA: TGTGCTAGTGGTTTGGGAGGGAGTGCCTCAGATACGCAGTATTTT.

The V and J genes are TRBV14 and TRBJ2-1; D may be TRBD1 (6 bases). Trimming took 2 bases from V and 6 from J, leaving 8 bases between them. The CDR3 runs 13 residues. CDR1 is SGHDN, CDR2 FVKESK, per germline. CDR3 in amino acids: CASSQQTGNEQFF. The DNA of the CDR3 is TGTGCCAGCAGCCAACAGACAGGCAATGAGCAGTTCTTC.

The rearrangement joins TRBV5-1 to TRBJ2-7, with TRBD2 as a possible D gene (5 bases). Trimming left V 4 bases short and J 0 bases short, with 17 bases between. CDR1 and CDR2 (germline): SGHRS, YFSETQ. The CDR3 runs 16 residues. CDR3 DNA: TGCGCCAGCAGCCCGCAGAGCGGAGAAGCCTCCTACGAGCAGTACTTC. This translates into CASSPQSGEASYEQYF.

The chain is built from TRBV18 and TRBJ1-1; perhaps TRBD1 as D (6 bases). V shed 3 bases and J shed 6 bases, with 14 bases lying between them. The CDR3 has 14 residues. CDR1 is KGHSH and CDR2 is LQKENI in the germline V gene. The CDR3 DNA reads TGTGCCAGCTCACCGGGGCAGGGGAGACCTGAAGCTTTCTTT. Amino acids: CASSPGQGRPEAFF.